These 20 T cell receptor beta chains came from one sample sequenced in a study of healthy donors' naive CD4 and CD8 T cells. A linear amplification protocol produced the TCR libraries from approximately 460 ng of total RNA. In TCRdb, the reads were re-called with MiXCR into one record per CDR3 protein. The sample consists of roughly 200,000 distinct CDR3 sequences, nearly 75% of them appearing once. The source material was naive CD4+ and CD8+ T cells sorted from blood, pooled from several donors. Receptors were obtained from a pool of human donors in good health; the sample pools cells from several healthy donors.

V is TRBV6-2 or TRBV6-3 and J is TRBJ2-5; TRBD1 aligns across 9 bases. V was clipped by 4 bases and J by 3 bases; unmatched bases: 3. The germline V gene encodes CDR1 MNHEY and CDR2 SVGEGT. The CDR3 length is 14 residues. The CDR3 nucleotides are TGTGCCAGCAGTTCCTGGGACAGGGAAGAGACCCAGTACTTC. It is translated as CASSSWDREETQYF.

The chain recombines TRBV6-6 with TRBJ2-7; either TRBD1 or TRBD2 may supply D (6 bases each). This CDR3 region has 14 residues. V gave up 6 bases and J gave up 5 bases, with 17 bases separating them. CDR1 MNHNY and CDR2 SVGAGI come from the germline V gene (reference sequence). CDR3 amino acids: CASRSLSRGDEQYF. CDR3 DNA: TGTGCCAGCAGGTCACTTTCGAGGGGGGACGAGCAGTACTTC.

V usage is TRBV29-1 and J usage is TRBJ1-3; D unresolved. The CDR3 consists of 12 residues. V was pared by 5 bases and J by 4 bases, with 9 bases between. Germline-derived CDR1 and CDR2 are SQVTM and ANQGSEA. CDR3 sequence: CSVSDGGNTIYF. CDR3 nucleotide sequence: TGCAGCGTTTCCGACGGGGGAAACACCATATATTTT.

This rearrangement joins TRBV6-5 to TRBJ2-7; the D is unclear. The CDR3 is 14 amino acids. V was clipped by 5 bases and J by 10 bases, with 21 bases between them. Germline V gene lookup returns CDR1 MNHEY and CDR2 SVGAGI. As DNA, the CDR3 is TGTGCCAGCAGTGACTTCACCGCCGCTTCGGAACAGTACTTC. This sequence encodes CASSDFTAASEQYF.

The J gene is TRBJ1-5, the V gene TRBV27, with no clear D. Between the trimmed V and J ends, which lost 1 base and 9 bases, there was a span of 16 bases. Germline V CDR1 and CDR2: MNHEY, SMNVEV (reference sequence). The length of the CDR3 is 15 residues. The DNA of the CDR3 is TGTGCCAGCAGTTTATATCACCCGGAGAATACGCCCCAGCATTTT. Its protein is CASSLYHPENTPQHF.

The chain employs TRBV7-8 and TRBJ2-2; D is uncertain. V lost 5 bases, J lost 4 bases, and 5 bases lay in between. CDR3 length: 12 amino acids. CDR1 and CDR2 from the germline V gene are SGHVS and FQNEAQ. CDR3 coding DNA: TGTGCCAGCAGCAAGACCACCGGGGAGCTGTTTTTT. Its translation is CASSKTTGELFF.

The V and J genes are TRBV12-3 or TRBV12-4 and TRBJ1-6, with 7 bases fitting TRBD1. CDR3 length equals 17 residues. The trim removed 5 bases at V and 0 bases at J, leaving 7 bases unmatched. CDR3 in DNA: TGTGCCAGCAGTGGACAGGTCCTCTCCTCCTATAATTCACCCCTCCACTTT. Encoded protein: CASSGQVLSSYNSPLHF.

J is TRBJ2-5 and V is TRBV29-1; TRBD1 aligns across 7 bases. J was trimmed by 4 bases and V by 6 bases; bases with no gene match: 14. The CDR3 is made up of 15 amino acids. Germline-derived CDR1 and CDR2 are SQVTM and ANQGSEA. The CDR3 protein is CSVTPGTVKRETQYF. DNA for the CDR3: TGCAGCGTCACCCCAGGGACAGTCAAAAGAGAGACCCAGTACTTC.

V is TRBV5-4 and J is TRBJ2-7; 10 bases align to TRBD2. V lost 4 bases to trimming and J lost 3 bases; unmatched junction nucleotides: 4. Germline CDR1 SGHNT, CDR2 YYREEE (reference sequence). The CDR3 loop spans 14 amino acids. CDR3 loop: CASSETSGNYEQYF. For the CDR3, the DNA is TGTGCCAGCAGCGAAACTAGCGGGAACTACGAGCAGTACTTC.

The CDR3: CASSYGGGTYEQYF. The CDR3 nucleotides read TGTGCCAGCAGTTACGGCGGGGGAACCTACGAGCAGTACTTC. This chain uses TRBV6-5 with TRBJ2-7; TRBD2 matches 7 bases. The junction had 3 bases not matched to a gene; V was cut back by 2 bases and J by 2 bases. The CDR3 consists of 14 residues. The germline V gene encodes CDR1 MNHEY and CDR2 SVGAGI.

V usage is TRBV19 and J usage is TRBJ2-1, with TRBD2 as a possible D gene (5 bases). This CDR3 contains 15 residues. Germline-derived CDR1 and CDR2 are LNHDA and SQIVND (reference sequence). Trimming cost V 1 base and J 7 bases, with 14 bases left between them. The chain's CDR3 is CASSIGGKRVNEQFF. The CDR3 DNA sequence: TGTGCCAGTAGTATAGGGGGAAAGAGGGTGAATGAGCAGTTCTTC. The full variable domain, completed using reference TRBV19 and TRBJ2-1, is DGGITQSPKYLFRKEGQNVTLSCEQNLNHDAMYWYRQDPGQGLRLIYYSQIVNDFQKGDIAEGYSVSREKKESFPLTVTSAQKNPTAFYLCASSIGGKRVNEQFFGPGTRLTVL.

The chain carries TRBV29-1 and TRBJ1-2; 9 bases are a match to TRBD1. The CDR3 loop spans 12 amino acids. Germline CDR1 is SQVTM and CDR2 is ANQGSEA. V shed 7 bases and J 4 bases; nucleotides not matched to a gene: 4. CDR3: CSAWTGVYGYTF. The DNA of the CDR3 is TGCAGCGCGTGGACAGGGGTCTATGGCTACACCTTC.

The table lists this clonotype with a few counts. This chain joins TRBV29-1 and TRBJ2-7; D may be TRBD2 (6 bases). Germline CDR1 and CDR2: SQVTM and ANQGSEA. CDR3 length: 13 amino acids. The V end was cut by 6 bases, the J end by 5 bases, with 17 bases between. The CDR3 loop is CSVRGGVFDEQYF. DNA for the CDR3: TGCAGCGTAAGGGGCGGGGTATTTGACGAGCAGTACTTC.

The J gene is TRBJ1-2, the V gene TRBV30; D gene unclear. The germline V gene encodes CDR1 GTSNPN and CDR2 SVGIG (reference sequence). Trimming took 2 bases from V and 2 from J, leaving 21 bases between them. The CDR3 spans 17 residues. The CDR3: CAWSTRSGTVWNYGYTF. In nucleotides, the CDR3 is TGTGCCTGGAGTACTAGATCGGGCACCGTATGGAACTATGGCTACACCTTC.

The gene calls are TRBV10-3 and TRBJ2-7; perhaps TRBD2 as D (5 bases). The ends were cut back, 7 bases at V and 1 base at J, with 11 bases in the middle. Looked up from germline, CDR1 is ENHRY and CDR2 is SYGVKD. CDR3 length: 13 residues. The CDR3 DNA reads as TGTGCCATCACCCGGGGTTCATCCTACGAGCAGTACTTC. Its translation: CAITRGSSYEQYF.

This clonotype has a handful of counts. The chain couples TRBV29-1 to TRBJ1-2; D remains ambiguous. V dropped 7 bases and J dropped 0 bases, with 12 bases sitting between them. CDR3 size: 13 residues. The germline V gene has CDR1 SQVTM and CDR2 ANQGSEA. CDR3 region: CSAGDTANYGYTF. CDR3 nucleotides: TGCAGCGCTGGAGATACAGCTAACTATGGCTACACCTTC.

J is TRBJ2-7 and V is TRBV29-1, with TRBD2 identical over 7 bases. The CDR3 is 15 residues long. The V gene end was trimmed by 2 bases and the J gene end by 0 bases; junction bases not matched to a gene: 7. The germline V gene has CDR1 SQVTM and CDR2 ANQGSEA. DNA for the CDR3: TGCAGCGTTGAACGGATCGAGCGGGGCTCCTACGAGCAGTACTTC. Its protein product is CSVERIERGSYEQYF.

J is TRBJ1-1 and V is TRBV27; D unresolved. CDR1 and CDR2 from the germline V gene are MNHEY and SMNVEV (reference sequence). V lost 6 bases and J lost 7, with 9 bases in between. This CDR3 is 11 amino acids long. The CDR3 DNA sequence: TGTGCCAGCAGGGGTCTTGGTGAAGCTTTCTTT. Translated, it gives CASRGLGEAFF.

The chain is built from TRBV19 and TRBJ2-7; D remains unclear. The germline gives CDR1 LNHDA, CDR2 SQIVND (reference sequence). Trimming pared 1 base from V and 4 bases from J, leaving 8 bases between. The CDR3 length is 13 residues. The CDR3 DNA reads TGTGCCAGTAGTATAGGCGCCGGGTACGAGCAGTACTTC. It yields the protein CASSIGAGYEQYF.

This clonotype was seen only a few times. CDR3 coding DNA: TGTGCCAGCACCTCCGAGGGGCGCCTCGAGCAGTACTTC. It is translated as CASTSEGRLEQYF. V gene TRBV27 combines with J gene TRBJ2-7; D possibly matches TRBD1 or TRBD2 (5 bases each). The germline V gene has CDR1 MNHEY and CDR2 SMNVEV (reference sequence). Trimming took off 7 bases at V and 6 bases at J, with 16 bases between the two ends. The CDR3 runs to 13 residues.